The source of this TCR beta chain is a study of read filtering for tumor transcriptome and immune sequencing. The wider study: IR-seq gave about 4 to 10.27 million TCR reads per sample; RNA-seq gave roughly 75 to 1,400.

CDR3 length: 13 amino acids. Germline V gene data show CDR1 as SQVTM and CDR2 as ANQGSEA. The trim removed 6 bases at V and 3 bases at J, leaving 3 bases unmatched. This clonotype was recorded many times. This library used roughly 400 ng RNA and molecular barcoded adaptors spanning alpha/delta and beta/gamma chains. TCRdb independently ran MiXCR on the reads; one entry per CDR3 protein. The sample lists some 62,000 distinct CDR3 sequences; 11% to 15% were seen once. Input material: a population of CD138-negative cells sorted from bone marrow. V is TRBV29-1 and J is TRBJ2-3; 10 bases align to TRBD2. The clonotype originates from a donor at least 40 years old with multiple myeloma. In DNA form, the CDR3 reads TGCAGCGTGCCTAGCGGGAGAACAGATACGCAGTATTTT. It codes for CSVPSGRTDTQYF.